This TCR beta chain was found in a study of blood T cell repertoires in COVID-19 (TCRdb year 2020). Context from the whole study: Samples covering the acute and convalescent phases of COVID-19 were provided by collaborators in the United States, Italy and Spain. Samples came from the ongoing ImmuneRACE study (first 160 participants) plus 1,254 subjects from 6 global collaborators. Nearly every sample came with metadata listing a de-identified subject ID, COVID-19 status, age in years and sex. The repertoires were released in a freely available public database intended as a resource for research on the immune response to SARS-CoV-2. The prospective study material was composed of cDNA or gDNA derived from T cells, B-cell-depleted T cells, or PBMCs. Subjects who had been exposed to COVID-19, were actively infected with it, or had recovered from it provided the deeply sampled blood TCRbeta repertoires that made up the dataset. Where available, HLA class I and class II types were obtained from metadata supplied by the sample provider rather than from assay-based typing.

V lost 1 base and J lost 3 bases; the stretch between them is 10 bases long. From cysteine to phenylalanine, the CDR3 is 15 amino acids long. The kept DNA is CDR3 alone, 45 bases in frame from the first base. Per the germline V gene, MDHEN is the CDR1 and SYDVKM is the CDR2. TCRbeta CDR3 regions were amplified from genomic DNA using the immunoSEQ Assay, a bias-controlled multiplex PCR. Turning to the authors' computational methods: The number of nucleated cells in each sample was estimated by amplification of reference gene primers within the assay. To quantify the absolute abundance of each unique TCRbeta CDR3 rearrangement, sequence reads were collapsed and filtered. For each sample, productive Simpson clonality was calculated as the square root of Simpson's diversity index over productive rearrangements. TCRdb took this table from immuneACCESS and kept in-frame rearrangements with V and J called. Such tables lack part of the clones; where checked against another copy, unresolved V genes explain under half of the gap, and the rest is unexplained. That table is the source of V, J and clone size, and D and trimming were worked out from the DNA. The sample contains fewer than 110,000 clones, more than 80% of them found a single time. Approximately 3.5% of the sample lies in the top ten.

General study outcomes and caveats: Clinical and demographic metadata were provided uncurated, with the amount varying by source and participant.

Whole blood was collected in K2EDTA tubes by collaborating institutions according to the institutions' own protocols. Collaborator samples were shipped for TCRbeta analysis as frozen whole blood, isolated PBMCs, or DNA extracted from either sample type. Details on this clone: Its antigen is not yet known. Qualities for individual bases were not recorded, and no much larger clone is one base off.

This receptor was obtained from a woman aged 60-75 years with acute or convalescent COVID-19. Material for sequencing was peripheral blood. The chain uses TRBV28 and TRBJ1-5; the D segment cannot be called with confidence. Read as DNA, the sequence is TGTGCCAGCAGTTTATCAAGTGGCTCCAATCAGCCCCAGCATTTT. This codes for CASSLSSGSNQPQHF.